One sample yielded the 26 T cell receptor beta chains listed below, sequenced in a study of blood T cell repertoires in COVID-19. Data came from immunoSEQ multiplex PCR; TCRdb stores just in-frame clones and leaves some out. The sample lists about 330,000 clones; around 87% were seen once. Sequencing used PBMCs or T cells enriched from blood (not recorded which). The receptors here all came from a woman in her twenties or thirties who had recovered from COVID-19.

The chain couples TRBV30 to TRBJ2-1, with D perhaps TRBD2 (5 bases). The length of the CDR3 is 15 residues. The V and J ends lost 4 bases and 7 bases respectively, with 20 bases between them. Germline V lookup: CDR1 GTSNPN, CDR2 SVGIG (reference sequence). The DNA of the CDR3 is TGTGCCTGGACGATGGCCAGCGGTTGGCGGAATGAGCAGTTCTTC. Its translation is CAWTMASGWRNEQFF. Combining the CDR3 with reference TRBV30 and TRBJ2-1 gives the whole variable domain SQTIHQWPATLVQPVGSPLSLECTVEGTSNPNLYWYRQAAGRGLQLLFYSVGIGQISSEVPQNLSASRPQDRQFILSSKKLLLSDSGFYLCAWTMASGWRNEQFFGPGTRLTVL.

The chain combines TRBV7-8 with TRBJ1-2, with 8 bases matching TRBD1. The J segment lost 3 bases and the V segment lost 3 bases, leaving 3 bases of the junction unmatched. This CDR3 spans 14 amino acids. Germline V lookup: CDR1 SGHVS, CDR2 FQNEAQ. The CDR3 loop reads CASSFKQGDYGYTF. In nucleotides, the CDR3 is TGTGCCAGCAGCTTCAAACAGGGGGACTATGGCTACACCTTC.

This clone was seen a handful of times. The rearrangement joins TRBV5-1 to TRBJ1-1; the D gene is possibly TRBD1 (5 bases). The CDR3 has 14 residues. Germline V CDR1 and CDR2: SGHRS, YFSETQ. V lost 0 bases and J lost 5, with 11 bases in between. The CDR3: CASSLVGTRTEAFF. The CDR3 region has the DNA TGCGCCAGCAGCTTGGTAGGGACTAGGACTGAAGCTTTCTTT.

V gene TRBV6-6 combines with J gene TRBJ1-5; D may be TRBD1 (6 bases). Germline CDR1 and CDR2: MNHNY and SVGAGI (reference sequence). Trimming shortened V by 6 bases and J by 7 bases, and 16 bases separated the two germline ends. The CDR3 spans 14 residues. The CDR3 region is CASRGAGSFQPQHF. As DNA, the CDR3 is TGTGCCAGCAGGGGGGCAGGGAGCTTCCAGCCCCAGCATTTT.

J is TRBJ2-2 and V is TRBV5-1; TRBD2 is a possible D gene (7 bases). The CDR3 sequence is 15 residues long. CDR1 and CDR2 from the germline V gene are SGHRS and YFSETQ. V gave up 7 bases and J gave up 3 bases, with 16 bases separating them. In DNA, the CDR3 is TGCGCCAGCCAGCCGGGCGGGGGCCACACCGGGGAGCTGTTTTTT. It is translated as CASQPGGGHTGELFF.

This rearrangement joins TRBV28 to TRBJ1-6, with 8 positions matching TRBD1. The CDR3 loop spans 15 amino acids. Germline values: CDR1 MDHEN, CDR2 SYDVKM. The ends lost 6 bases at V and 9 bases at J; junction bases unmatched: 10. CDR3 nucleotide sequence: TGTGCCAGCAGCCTTGGACAGGGAATGGGTTCACCCCTCCACTTT. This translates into CASSLGQGMGSPLHF. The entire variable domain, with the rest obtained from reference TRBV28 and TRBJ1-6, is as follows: DVKVTQSSRYLVKRTGEKVFLECVQDMDHENMFWYRQDPGLGLRLIYFSYDVKMKEKGDIPEGYSVSREKKERFSLILESASTNQTSMYLCASSLGQGMGSPLHFGNGTRLTVT.

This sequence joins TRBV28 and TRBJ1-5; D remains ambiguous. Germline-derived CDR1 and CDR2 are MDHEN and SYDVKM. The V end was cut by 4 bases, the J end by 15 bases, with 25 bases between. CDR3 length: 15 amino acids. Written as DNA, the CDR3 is TGTGCCAGCAGTTCCCTTCGCGGATCTCAGCCGGTAGGGCATTTT. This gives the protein CASSSLRGSQPVGHF.

CDR3 residues: CASSGQGHAEAFF. CDR3 nucleotide sequence: TGTGCCAGCTCTGGGCAGGGGCACGCTGAAGCTTTCTTT. The chain has TRBV6-6 and TRBJ1-1, with D perhaps TRBD1 (6 bases). CDR3 length: 13 amino acids. Germline values: CDR1 MNHNY, CDR2 SVGAGI (reference sequence). The V and J ends lost 8 bases and 6 bases respectively, with 16 bases between them.

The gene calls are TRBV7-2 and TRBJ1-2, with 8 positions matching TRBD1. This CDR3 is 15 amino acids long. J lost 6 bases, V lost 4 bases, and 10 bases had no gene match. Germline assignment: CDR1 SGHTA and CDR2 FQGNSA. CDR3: CASSSRPRTGNGYTF. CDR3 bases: TGTGCCAGCAGCTCCCGCCCCAGGACAGGGAATGGCTACACCTTC. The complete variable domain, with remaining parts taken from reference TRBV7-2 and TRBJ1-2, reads GAGVSQSPSNKVTEKGKDVELRCDPISGHTALYWYRQSLGQGLEFLIYFQGNSAPDKSGLPSDRFSAERTGGSVSTLTIQRTQQEDSAVYLCASSSRPRTGNGYTFGSGTRLTVV.

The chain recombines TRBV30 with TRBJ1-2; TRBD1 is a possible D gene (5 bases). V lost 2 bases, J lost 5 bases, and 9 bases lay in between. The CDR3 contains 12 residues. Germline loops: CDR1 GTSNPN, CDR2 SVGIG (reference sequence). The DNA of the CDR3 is TGTGCCTGGAGTTTGGGGGGGTATGGCTACACCTTC. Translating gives CAWSLGGYGYTF.

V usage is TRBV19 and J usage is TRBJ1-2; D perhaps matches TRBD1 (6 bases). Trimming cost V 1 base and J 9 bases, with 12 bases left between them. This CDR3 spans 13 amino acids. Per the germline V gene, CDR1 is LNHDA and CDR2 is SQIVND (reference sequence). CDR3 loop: CASSIAGRDSYTF. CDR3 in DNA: TGTGCCAGTAGTATAGCCGGCAGGGACAGCTACACCTTC.

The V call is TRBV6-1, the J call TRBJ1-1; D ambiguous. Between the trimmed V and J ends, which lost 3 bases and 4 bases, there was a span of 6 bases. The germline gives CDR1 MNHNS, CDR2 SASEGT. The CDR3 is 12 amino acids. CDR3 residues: CASSDIPTEAFF. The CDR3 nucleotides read TGTGCCAGCAGTGACATTCCCACTGAAGCTTTCTTT.

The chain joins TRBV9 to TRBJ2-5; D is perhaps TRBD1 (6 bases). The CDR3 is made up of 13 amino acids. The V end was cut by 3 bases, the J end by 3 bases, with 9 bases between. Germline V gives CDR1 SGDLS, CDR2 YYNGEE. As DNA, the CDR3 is TGTGCCAGCAGCGCCGGGACAAAAGAGACCCAGTACTTC. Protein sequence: CASSAGTKETQYF.

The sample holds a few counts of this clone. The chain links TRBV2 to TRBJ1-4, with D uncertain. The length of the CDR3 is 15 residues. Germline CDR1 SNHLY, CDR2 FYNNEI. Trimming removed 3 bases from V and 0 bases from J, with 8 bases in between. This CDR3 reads CASSDAGATNEKLFF. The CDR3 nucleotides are TGTGCCAGCAGTGACGCCGGGGCAACTAATGAAAAACTGTTTTTT.

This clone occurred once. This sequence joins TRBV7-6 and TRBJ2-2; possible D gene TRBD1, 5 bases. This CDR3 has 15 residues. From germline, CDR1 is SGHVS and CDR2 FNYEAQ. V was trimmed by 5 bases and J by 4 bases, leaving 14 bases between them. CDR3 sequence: CASSRQGVGTGELFF. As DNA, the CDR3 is TGTGCCAGCAGCCGACAAGGGGTTGGCACCGGGGAGCTGTTTTTT.

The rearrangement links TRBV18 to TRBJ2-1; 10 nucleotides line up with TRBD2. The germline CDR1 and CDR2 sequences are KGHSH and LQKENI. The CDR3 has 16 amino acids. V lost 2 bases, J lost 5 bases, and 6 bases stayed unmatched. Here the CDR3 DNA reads TGTGCCAGCTCACCAGTATTAGCGGGGGGCAACAATGAGCAGTTCTTC. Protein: CASSPVLAGGNNEQFF.

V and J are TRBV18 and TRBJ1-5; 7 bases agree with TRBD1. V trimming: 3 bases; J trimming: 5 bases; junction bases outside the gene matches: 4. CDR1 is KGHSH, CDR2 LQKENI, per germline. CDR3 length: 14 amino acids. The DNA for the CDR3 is TGTGCCAGCTCACCGACAGGGAAAGATCAGCCCCAGCATTTT. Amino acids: CASSPTGKDQPQHF.

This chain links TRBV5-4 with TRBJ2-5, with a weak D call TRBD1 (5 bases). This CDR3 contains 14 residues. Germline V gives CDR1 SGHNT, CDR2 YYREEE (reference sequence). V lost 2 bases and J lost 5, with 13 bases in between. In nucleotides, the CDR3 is TGTGCCAGCAGCTTTAAGGGGTCGGTGGAGACCCAGTACTTC. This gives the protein CASSFKGSVETQYF.

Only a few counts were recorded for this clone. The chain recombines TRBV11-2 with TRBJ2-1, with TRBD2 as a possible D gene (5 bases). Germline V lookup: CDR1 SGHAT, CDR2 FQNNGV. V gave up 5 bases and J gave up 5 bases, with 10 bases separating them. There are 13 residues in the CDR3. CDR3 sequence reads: CASSPAGNNEQFF. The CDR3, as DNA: TGTGCCAGCAGCCCCGCGGGCAACAATGAGCAGTTCTTC.

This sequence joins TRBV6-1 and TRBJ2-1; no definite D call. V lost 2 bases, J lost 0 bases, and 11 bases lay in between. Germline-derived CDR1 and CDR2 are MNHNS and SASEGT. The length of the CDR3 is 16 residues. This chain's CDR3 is CASSEHLPGSYNEQFF. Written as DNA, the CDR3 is TGTGCCAGCAGTGAACACCTCCCGGGCTCCTACAATGAGCAGTTCTTC.

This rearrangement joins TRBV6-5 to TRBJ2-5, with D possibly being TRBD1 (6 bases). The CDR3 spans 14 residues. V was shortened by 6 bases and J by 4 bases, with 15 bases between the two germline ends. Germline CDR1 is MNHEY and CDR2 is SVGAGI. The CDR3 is CASRPTGHIETQYF. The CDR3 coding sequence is TGTGCCAGCAGACCTACAGGGCACATAGAGACCCAGTACTTC.

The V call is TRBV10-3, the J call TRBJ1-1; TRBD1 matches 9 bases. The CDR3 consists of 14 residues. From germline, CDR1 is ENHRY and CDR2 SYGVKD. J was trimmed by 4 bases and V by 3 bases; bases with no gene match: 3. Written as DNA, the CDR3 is TGTGCCATCAGTGATACACAGGGGGCCACTGAAGCTTTCTTT. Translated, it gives CAISDTQGATEAFF.

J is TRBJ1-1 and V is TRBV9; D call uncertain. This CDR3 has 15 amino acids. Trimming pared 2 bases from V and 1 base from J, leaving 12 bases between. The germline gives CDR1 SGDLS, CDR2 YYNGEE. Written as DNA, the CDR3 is TGTGCCAGCAGCGTCTCTCGAGGGCGGAACACTGAAGCTTTCTTT. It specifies CASSVSRGRNTEAFF.

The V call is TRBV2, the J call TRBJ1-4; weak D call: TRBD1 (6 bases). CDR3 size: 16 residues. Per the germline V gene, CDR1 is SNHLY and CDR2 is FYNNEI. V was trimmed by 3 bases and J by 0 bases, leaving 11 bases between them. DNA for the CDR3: TGTGCCAGCAGTGAGGGGGCTCACCCAACTAATGAAAAACTGTTTTTT. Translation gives CASSEGAHPTNEKLFF.

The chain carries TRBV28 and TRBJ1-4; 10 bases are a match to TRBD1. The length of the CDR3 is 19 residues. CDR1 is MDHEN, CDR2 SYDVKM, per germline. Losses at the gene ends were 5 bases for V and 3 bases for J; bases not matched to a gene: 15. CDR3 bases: TGTGCCAGCAGTATAATCTCCGGGACAGGGGTTGGGGCTAATGAAAAACTGTTTTTT. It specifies CASSIISGTGVGANEKLFF.

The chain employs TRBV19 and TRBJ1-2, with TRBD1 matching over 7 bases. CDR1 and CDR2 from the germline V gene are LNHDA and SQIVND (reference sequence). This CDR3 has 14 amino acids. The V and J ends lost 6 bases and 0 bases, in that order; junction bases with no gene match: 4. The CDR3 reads CASSRDRANYGYTF. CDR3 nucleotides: TGTGCCAGTAGCCGGGACAGAGCTAACTATGGCTACACCTTC.